The 25 T cell receptor beta chains listed next were all sequenced from one sample in a study of cytomegalovirus exposure and HLA in healthy donors. Amplification used 60 Vbeta primers and 13 Jbeta primers. Assay: immunoSEQ multiplex PCR; the TCRdb copy retains only in-frame clones and omits some. The sample yields 150,000 to 200,000 clones, 65% to 90% seen once. Input material: PBMCs. The receptors here all came from a man between 40 and 49 years old in good health and CMV-seropositive.

This clone appeared a single time. The chain combines TRBV10-1 with TRBJ2-3, with 7 nucleotides matching TRBD2. CDR3 length: 14 amino acids. CDR1 and CDR2 from the germline V gene are WNHNN and SYGVQD (reference sequence). The V gene end was trimmed by 8 bases and the J gene end by 2 bases; junction bases not matched to a gene: 7. The CDR3 DNA sequence: TGCGCCAGCTCTAAGCGGGGTTCCACAGATACGCAGTATTTT. Protein product: CASSKRGSTDTQYF.

V gene TRBV10-3 combines with J gene TRBJ2-5; 9 nucleotides agree with TRBD1. The CDR3 consists of 15 residues. Unmatched junction bases numbered 4, after V lost 3 bases and J lost 2 bases. Looked up from germline, CDR1 is ENHRY and CDR2 is SYGVKD. CDR3 loop: CAISDGGTGQETQYF. The CDR3 bases are TGTGCCATCAGTGATGGCGGGACAGGGCAAGAGACCCAGTACTTC.

The J gene is TRBJ1-2, the V gene TRBV5-1, with D possibly TRBD1 on 5 matching bases. Trimming took off 4 bases at V and 5 bases at J, with 12 bases between the two ends. The CDR3 has 13 residues. CDR1 SGHRS and CDR2 YFSETQ come from the germline V gene. DNA for the CDR3: TGCGCCAGCAGCCCCCGGGGGGGGTATGGCTACACCTTC. It codes for CASSPRGGYGYTF.

The chain recombines TRBV2 with TRBJ1-2, with D possibly TRBD1 on 6 matching bases. Germline CDR1 and CDR2: SNHLY and FYNNEI. The ends were cut back, 0 bases at V and 4 bases at J, with 6 bases in the middle. The length of the CDR3 is 13 residues. The CDR3 coding sequence is TGTGCCAGCAGTGAAGCCAGGGGCTATGGCTACACCTTC. Its translation: CASSEARGYGYTF.

The chain couples TRBV6-5 to TRBJ2-5; TRBD2 is a possible D gene (5 bases). This CDR3 comprises 14 residues. CDR1 is MNHEY, CDR2 SVGAGI, per germline. Trimming removed 4 bases at V and 5 bases at J, with 14 bases between. The CDR3 region is CASSWTPRAETQYF. The DNA for the CDR3 is TGTGCCAGCAGTTGGACTCCACGGGCGGAGACCCAGTACTTC.

V usage is TRBV9 and J usage is TRBJ2-6; D uncertain. Germline V lookup: CDR1 SGDLS, CDR2 YYNGEE. Trimming removed 4 bases at V and 0 bases at J, with 11 bases between. The CDR3 contains 16 residues. DNA of the CDR3: TGTGCCAGCAGCCCCTGGAGCCTCTCTGGGGCCAACGTCCTGACTTTC. Encoded protein: CASSPWSLSGANVLTF.

The chain carries TRBV5-1 and TRBJ2-1, with 10 bases matching TRBD2. CDR3 length: 15 amino acids. The J segment lost 13 bases and the V segment lost 0 bases, leaving 10 bases of the junction unmatched. Germline CDR1 is SGHRS and CDR2 is YFSETQ. This CDR3 reads CASSLEDSGGIAQFF. In nucleotides, the CDR3 is TGCGCCAGCAGCTTGGAGGATAGCGGGGGGATCGCTCAGTTCTTC.

The chain combines TRBV27 with TRBJ1-2; 9 nucleotides align to TRBD1. Germline CDR1 MNHEY, CDR2 SMNVEV (reference sequence). V dropped 3 bases and J dropped 7; count of bases not matched to a gene: 9. The CDR3 has 15 residues. CDR3 residues: CASSFGGQGGRGYTF. CDR3 DNA sequence: TGTGCCAGCAGTTTCGGGGGACAGGGAGGCCGTGGCTACACCTTC.

This chain joins TRBV5-4 and TRBJ2-7; 7 bases align to TRBD1. The CDR3 covers 15 residues. The V segment lost 2 bases and the J segment 4 bases; nucleotides outside the gene matches: 9. CDR1 and CDR2 from the germline V gene are SGHNT and YYREEE (reference sequence). CDR3 loop: CASSLEPGQLYEQYF. The CDR3 nucleotides are TGTGCCAGCAGCTTAGAACCGGGACAGTTGTACGAGCAGTACTTC.

V is TRBV5-4 and J is TRBJ2-3; 9 nucleotides match TRBD2. Germline V gene data show CDR1 as SGHNT and CDR2 as YYREEE (reference sequence). The CDR3 length is 14 residues. J lost 4 bases, V lost 0 bases, and 0 bases had no gene match. This CDR3 reads CASSLERGADTQYF. The CDR3 DNA reads TGTGCCAGCAGCTTGGAGCGGGGGGCAGATACGCAGTATTTT. Using reference TRBV5-4 and TRBJ2-3 for the parts outside the CDR3, the full variable domain is ETGVTQSPTHLIKTRGQQVTLRCSSQSGHNTVSWYQQALGQGPQFIFQYYREEENGRGNFPPRFSGLQFPNYSSELNVNALELDDSALYLCASSLERGADTQYFGPGTRLTVL.

The gene calls are TRBV9 and TRBJ2-1; TRBD2 might be the D (5 bases). Trimming left V 0 bases short and J 8 bases short, with 12 bases between. The CDR3 sequence is 14 residues long. CDR1 and CDR2 from the germline V gene are SGDLS and YYNGEE. The CDR3 nucleotides are TGTGCCAGCAGCGTAGGTCCGGGGAAGGATGAGCAGTTCTTC. Protein sequence: CASSVGPGKDEQFF.

This clone was observed a single time. Here the CDR3 DNA reads TGTGCCAGCAGCTTTACTAGCGGGGGGGCCGGTGGCACAGATACGCAGTATTTT. Its translation: CASSFTSGGAGGTDTQYF. The V gene is TRBV7-2, the J gene TRBJ2-3, with 13 bases matching TRBD2. This CDR3 spans 18 amino acids. CDR1 is SGHTA and CDR2 is FQGNSA in the germline V gene. The trim removed 3 bases at V and 1 base at J, leaving 7 bases unmatched.

The gene calls are TRBV2 and TRBJ2-7, with 7 bases fitting TRBD2. This CDR3 region has 16 residues. CDR1 is SNHLY, CDR2 FYNNEI, per germline. After removal of 4 bases from V and 3 bases from J, the junction contained 12 bases not matched to a gene. The CDR3 sequence is CASSGGLWGTGYEQYF. For the CDR3, the DNA is TGTGCCAGCAGTGGGGGACTATGGGGTACCGGCTACGAGCAGTACTTC.

This rearrangement joins TRBV6-6 to TRBJ2-7, with 9 bases identical to TRBD1. The length of the CDR3 is 16 residues. Germline loops: CDR1 MNHNY, CDR2 SVGAGI (reference sequence). Trimming removed 4 bases from V and 6 bases from J; junction bases left unmatched: 13. This CDR3 is CASSSKRTGADSEQYF. The CDR3 nucleotides are TGTGCCAGCAGTTCCAAGCGGACAGGGGCTGACAGCGAGCAGTACTTC.

This clone was found once. This chain joins TRBV5-1 and TRBJ1-4; TRBD1 might be the D (6 bases). This CDR3 has 17 residues. Between the trimmed V and J ends, which lost 5 bases and 4 bases, there was a span of 21 bases. CDR1 and CDR2 (germline): SGHRS, YFSETQ. The DNA of the CDR3 is TGCGCCAGCAGACGTAGACCAGGGGAAGAGTTTAATGAAAAACTGTTTTTT. Amino acids: CASRRRPGEEFNEKLFF.

This chain connects TRBV4-3 to TRBJ2-7; TRBD1 aligns across 9 bases. CDR1 is LGHNA and CDR2 is YSLEER in the germline V gene. The CDR3 length is 16 residues. V lost 4 bases, J lost 5 bases, and 12 bases stayed unmatched. CDR3 in amino acids: CASSLSPGQGLDEQYF. As DNA, the CDR3 is TGCGCCAGCAGCCTTTCCCCGGGACAGGGTCTTGACGAGCAGTACTTC.

The rearrangement uses TRBV19 and TRBJ1-2; maybe TRBD1 (5 bases). Germline-derived CDR1 and CDR2 are LNHDA and SQIVND (reference sequence). The CDR3 is made up of 16 amino acids. V lost 4 bases, J lost 0 bases, and 15 bases lay in between. The CDR3 loop reads CASSSFLDIANYGYTF. In DNA, the CDR3 is TGTGCCAGTAGTAGTTTTTTGGACATAGCTAACTATGGCTACACCTTC.

The chain links TRBV19 to TRBJ1-5; the match to TRBD1 covers 10 bases. The CDR3 runs to 15 residues. Germline values: CDR1 LNHDA, CDR2 SQIVND (reference sequence). The V segment lost 10 bases and the J segment 4 bases; nucleotides outside the gene matches: 10. CDR3 protein: CATKTGGLINQPQHF. In DNA, the CDR3 is TGTGCCACCAAGACAGGGGGCTTAATTAATCAGCCCCAGCATTTT.

This clone was seen a few times. This chain uses TRBV27 with TRBJ1-6; the match to TRBD1 covers 7 bases. The CDR3 runs 15 residues. Trimming at V came to 2 bases and at J to 14 bases, leaving 12 bases not matched to a gene. The germline V gene has CDR1 MNHEY and CDR2 SMNVEV (reference sequence). The CDR3: CASSLGIGQVMSLHF. Written as DNA, the CDR3 is TGTGCCAGCAGTTTAGGGATCGGACAGGTGATGTCCCTCCACTTT.

The gene calls are TRBV7-6 and TRBJ1-4; perhaps TRBD1 as D (6 bases). Germline V CDR1 and CDR2: SGHVS, FNYEAQ. Trimming stripped 1 base from V and 10 bases from J, with 10 bases between. The CDR3 has 13 residues. In DNA form, the CDR3 reads TGTGCCAGCAGCTTAGAGGGGGGGGGAAAACTGTTTTTT. Its protein is CASSLEGGGKLFF.

The chain carries TRBV27 and TRBJ2-1; D might be TRBD1 (6 bases). The V gene's germline CDR1 is MNHEY and CDR2 SMNVEV (reference sequence). This CDR3 spans 15 amino acids. Trimming shortened V by 2 bases and J by 6 bases, and 14 bases separated the two germline ends. The CDR3 here is CASSLRRQESNEQFF. The CDR3 coding sequence is TGTGCCAGCAGTTTACGCCGACAGGAAAGCAATGAGCAGTTCTTC.

This chain uses TRBV10-2 with TRBJ2-2; 16 bases fit TRBD2. With V trimmed by 6 bases and J by 7 bases, 2 bases remained unmatched. The CDR3 loop spans 15 amino acids. CDR1 and CDR2 from the germline V gene are WSHSY and SAAADI. The CDR3 loop reads CASRGLAGGDGELFF. CDR3 coding DNA: TGCGCCAGCAGGGGACTAGCGGGGGGGGACGGGGAGCTGTTTTTT.

The rearrangement links TRBV15 to TRBJ2-5; tentative D call: TRBD1 (6 bases). Germline CDR1 LNHNV, CDR2 YYDKDF (reference sequence). This CDR3 comprises 18 residues. The germline V and J ends were trimmed by 0 bases and 5 bases, with 22 bases remaining between them. This CDR3 reads CATSRDRVQGPGWETQYF. In DNA, the CDR3 is TGTGCCACCAGCAGAGATCGAGTACAGGGCCCTGGTTGGGAGACCCAGTACTTC. The full variable domain, with the rest looked up from reference TRBV15 and TRBJ2-5, is DAMVIQNPRYQVTQFGKPVTLSCSQTLNHNVMYWYQQKSSQAPKLLFHYYDKDFNNEADTPDNFQSRRPNTSFCFLDIRSPGLGDTAMYLCATSRDRVQGPGWETQYFGPGTRLLVL.

The rearrangement joins TRBV19 to TRBJ1-5; perhaps TRBD1 as D (6 bases). The germline V gene encodes CDR1 LNHDA and CDR2 SQIVND (reference sequence). Trimming stripped 6 bases from V and 1 base from J, with 16 bases between. The CDR3 extends over 16 amino acids. The CDR3 sequence: CASRLTGTESNQPQHF. The CDR3 DNA reads TGTGCCAGTAGACTAACAGGGACCGAAAGCAATCAGCCCCAGCATTTT.

The chain uses TRBV7-9 and TRBJ2-1; D is undetermined. CDR1 and CDR2 (germline): SEHNR, FQNEAQ (reference sequence). V lost 5 bases and J 10 bases, leaving 21 bases between the germline ends. CDR3 size: 15 residues. The CDR3 protein is CASSDQNLLVSEQFF. The CDR3 DNA reads TGTGCCAGCAGCGACCAGAACCTTCTAGTTTCGGAGCAGTTCTTC.